This T cell receptor beta chain was obtained from a study of response to subunit inactivated influenza vaccine. MiXCR, applied by TCRdb to the RT-PCR reads, yields one record per CDR3 protein. This sample carries roughly 790,000 distinct CDR3 sequences, approximately 21% of them seen once, and the ten largest clones take roughly a tenth. The CDR3 has 14 amino acids. Trimming took off 1 base at V and 5 bases at J, with 9 bases between the two ends. Germline lookup yields CDR1 SQVTM and CDR2 ANQGSEA. About this clonotype: Its antigen is not known.

General observations from the study: The authors offered the suggestion that each seasonal influenza vaccination recruits few new T cells.

The chain joins TRBV29-1 to TRBJ1-6; a weak D match, TRBD1 (6 bases). This clonotype was obtained from a man aged 50 to 60 who received an inactivated influenza vaccine. The sample in question was PBMCs from blood, obtained roughly 5 days after vaccination. CDR3 residues: CSVEVSGDNSPLHF. CDR3 nucleotides: TGCAGCGTTGAAGTTTCAGGGGATAATTCACCCCTCCACTTT.